This T cell receptor (beta chain) emerged from a study of cytomegalovirus exposure and HLA in healthy donors. The wider study: A previous analysis identified more than 100 million unique TCR beta sequences derived from some 170 million T cells. Points from the study as a whole: Overall, some 160 TCR beta chains were annotated as cytomegalovirus-associated.

PCR employed 60 Vbeta and 13 Jbeta primers. Only in-frame clones appear in the TCRdb table, and some are missing; sequencing was by immunoSEQ multiplex PCR. The sample table includes 60,000 to 75,000 clones. As regards this clone: The antigen is not known.

Germline loops: CDR1 SGDLS, CDR2 YYNGEE. CDR3 size: 14 residues. Germline trimming cut 4 bases from V and 7 bases from J; bases unmatched to any gene: 2. Sequencing was performed on PBMCs. The receptor was isolated from a female donor in good health and CMV-seropositive. The rearrangement uses TRBV9 and TRBJ1-6, with 10 bases lining up with TRBD1. In DNA form, the CDR3 reads TGTGCCAGCAGCCTGGGACAGGGGAATTCACCCCTCCACTTT. The encoded protein is CASSLGQGNSPLHF. The full variable domain, completed using reference TRBV9 and TRBJ1-6, is DSGVTQTPKHLITATGQRVTLRCSPRSGDLSVYWYQQSLDQGLQFLIQYYNGEERAKGNILERFSAQQFPDLHSELNLSSLELGDSALYFCASSLGQGNSPLHFGNGTRLTVT.